The 29 T cell receptor beta chains presented below share a single source sample, sequenced in a study of blood T cell repertoires in COVID-19 (dated by TCRdb to between 2020 and 2021). The method behind the library was the immunoSEQ multiplex PCR assay. Not all clones reach the TCRdb copy of this immuneACCESS table, which keeps in-frame sequences only. Checked studies attribute under half of the gap to unresolved V genes and leave the rest unexplained. The sample includes about 120,000 clones, with roughly 83% observed a single time. Under 3% of the sample is in the top ten clones. Input material: peripheral blood. The receptor source for this set is a man younger than 45 with acute or convalescent COVID-19.

The V and J genes are TRBV5-1 and TRBJ2-5; D may be TRBD1 (6 bases). The CDR3 sequence is 14 residues long. Looked up from germline, CDR1 is SGHRS and CDR2 is YFSETQ. Trimming removed 3 bases from V and 4 bases from J, with 13 bases in between. The CDR3 bases are TGCGCCAGCAGCTCTCAGGGGCAGGGAGAGACCCAGTACTTC. Protein sequence: CASSSQGQGETQYF.

The V call is TRBV5-4, the J call TRBJ2-2; D is possibly TRBD1 (7 bases). The CDR3 totals 16 residues. Germline assignment: CDR1 SGHNT and CDR2 YYREEE (reference sequence). The germline V and J ends were trimmed by 4 bases and 3 bases, with 16 bases remaining between them. CDR3 region: CASSPPDREDTGELFF. The CDR3 DNA reads as TGTGCCAGCAGCCCGCCAGACAGGGAGGACACCGGGGAGCTGTTTTTT.

The chain uses TRBV29-1 and TRBJ2-3, with 9 positions matching TRBD2. Losses at the gene ends were 3 bases for V and 4 bases for J; bases not matched to a gene: 8. Looked up from germline, CDR1 is SQVTM and CDR2 is ANQGSEA. CDR3 length: 15 residues. The CDR3 is CSVDGTSSLADTQYF. As DNA, the CDR3 is TGCAGCGTTGATGGGACTAGCAGTCTGGCAGATACGCAGTATTTT.

In this sample, this clone turned up once. The chain employs TRBV3-1 (or the pseudogene TRBV3-2) and TRBJ1-2; 9 bases are a match to TRBD1. The CDR3 contains 17 residues. With V trimmed by 4 bases and J by 3 bases, 12 bases remained unmatched. Germline CDR1 reads LGHDT; CDR2 reads YNNKEL (reference sequence). The DNA for the CDR3 is TGTGCCAGCAGCCCAGGACAGGGGTGGTCCCCTTACTATGGCTACACCTTC. Encoded protein: CASSPGQGWSPYYGYTF.

The J gene is TRBJ2-3, the V gene TRBV10-3; TRBD1 agrees at 7 bases. V was clipped by 6 bases and J by 4 bases; unmatched bases: 7. The CDR3 sequence is 14 residues long. Germline assignment: CDR1 ENHRY and CDR2 SYGVKD. CDR3 DNA: TGTGCCATCAGCTCTGCCACAGGGGCAGATACGCAGTATTTT. It translates to CAISSATGADTQYF.

The chain carries TRBV2 and TRBJ1-2; 8 nucleotides match TRBD1. Trimming removed 8 bases from V and 8 bases from J; junction bases left unmatched: 13. The CDR3 is 14 amino acids. Germline CDR1 reads SNHLY; CDR2 reads FYNNEI. The CDR3: CASGADRVVGGYTF. The CDR3 nucleotides are TGTGCCAGCGGGGCGGACAGGGTAGTGGGAGGCTACACCTTC.

This chain joins TRBV7-9 and TRBJ2-1; 8 nucleotides match TRBD2. V lost 1 base and J lost 7; bases outside the gene matches: 6. Looked up from germline, CDR1 is SEHNR and CDR2 is FQNEAQ (reference sequence). This CDR3 comprises 15 residues. This chain's CDR3 is CASSLVGGASNEQFF. The CDR3 nucleotides read TGTGCCAGCAGCTTAGTCGGGGGGGCCAGTAATGAGCAGTTCTTC.

The V and J genes are TRBV9 and TRBJ1-1; tentatively, D is TRBD1 (6 bases). The V gene's germline CDR1 is SGDLS and CDR2 YYNGEE. This CDR3 has 15 amino acids. Between the trimmed V and J ends, which lost 4 bases and 4 bases, there was a span of 17 bases. This chain's CDR3 is CASSHLTGLGTEAFF. DNA of the CDR3: TGTGCCAGCAGCCACCTAACAGGGTTGGGCACTGAAGCTTTCTTT.

V gene TRBV4-2 combines with J gene TRBJ1-1, with no clear D. Germline V CDR1 and CDR2: LGHNA, YNFKEQ. This CDR3 is 13 amino acids long. Trimming took off 3 bases at V and 8 bases at J, with 13 bases between the two ends. The CDR3 nucleotides read TGTGCCAGCAGCCAGGATCGCAGGTCCGAAGCTTTCTTT. Its translation is CASSQDRRSEAFF.

The chain couples TRBV27 to TRBJ1-4, with a tentative D call TRBD1 (6 bases). The CDR3 loop spans 16 amino acids. Germline CDR1 MNHEY, CDR2 SMNVEV (reference sequence). Trimming stripped 6 bases from V and 0 bases from J, with 14 bases between. In DNA form, the CDR3 reads TGTGCCAGCAGGTTGAAGGGGGAAGCAACTAATGAAAAACTGTTTTTT. Translating gives CASRLKGEATNEKLFF.

The gene calls are TRBV7-2 and TRBJ2-5; 8 nucleotides match TRBD2. The CDR3 is 15 residues long. The V and J ends lost 1 base and 5 bases, in that order; junction bases with no gene match: 6. Looked up from germline, CDR1 is SGHTA and CDR2 is FQGNSA. The CDR3 coding sequence is TGTGCCAGCAGCTTAGAGGCGGGGGGCAGGGAGACCCAGTACTTC. This codes for CASSLEAGGRETQYF.

CDR3 DNA sequence: TGCAGCGTTGAAGTATTCTCCTACAATGAGCAGTTCTTC. Encoded protein: CSVEVFSYNEQFF. This chain uses TRBV29-1 with TRBJ2-1; no reliable D call. Germline assignment: CDR1 SQVTM and CDR2 ANQGSEA. Between the trimmed V and J ends, which lost 1 base and 0 bases, there was a span of 4 bases. The CDR3 contains 13 residues.

The chain combines TRBV13 with TRBJ2-5, with 11 bases fitting TRBD2. Germline V gives CDR1 PRHDT, CDR2 FYEKMQ (reference sequence). CDR3 size: 16 residues. The trim removed 4 bases at V and 4 bases at J, leaving 8 bases unmatched. The CDR3 here is CASSSRLAGLRETQYF. As DNA, the CDR3 is TGTGCCAGCAGCTCCAGACTAGCGGGGTTGCGAGAGACCCAGTACTTC.

V and J are TRBV27 and TRBJ1-4; tentatively, D is TRBD1 (5 bases). Trimming removed 6 bases from V and 5 bases from J, with 13 bases in between. Germline CDR1 and CDR2: MNHEY and SMNVEV (reference sequence). This CDR3 is built from 14 residues. For the CDR3, the DNA is TGTGCCAGCAGCCGGCAGGGAGGGAATGAAAAACTGTTTTTT. Encoded protein: CASSRQGGNEKLFF.

A remark on this clone: Other DNA sequences in this sample translate to the same CDR3. The J gene is TRBJ1-6, the V gene TRBV15, with D possibly matching TRBD1 (6 bases). CDR3 length equals 15 residues. CDR1 LNHNV and CDR2 YYDKDF come from the germline V gene (reference sequence). V was trimmed by 0 bases and J by 7 bases, leaving 10 bases between them. CDR3 sequence: CATSRETGYNSPLHF. For the CDR3, the DNA is TGTGCCACCAGCAGAGAGACAGGATACAATTCACCCCTCCACTTT.

The V call is TRBV7-8, the J call TRBJ1-2; 8 nucleotides line up with TRBD1. This CDR3 has 13 residues. CDR1 and CDR2 from the germline V gene are SGHVS and FQNEAQ. The ends lost 2 bases at V and 13 bases at J; junction bases unmatched: 9. The CDR3 DNA follows: TGTGCCAGCAGCTTATCGGGACAGGACCTTTTCACCTTC. It is translated as CASSLSGQDLFTF.

The chain uses TRBV29-1 and TRBJ1-1; D gene unclear. This CDR3 is 12 amino acids long. V gave up 5 bases and J gave up 0 bases, with 7 bases separating them. Germline CDR1 is SQVTM and CDR2 is ANQGSEA. The CDR3: CSVTVLNTEAFF. The CDR3 DNA follows: TGCAGCGTTACTGTCCTGAACACTGAAGCTTTCTTT.

The J gene is TRBJ1-1, the V gene TRBV11-3; a weak D match, TRBD1 (6 bases). The CDR3 runs 14 residues. Germline CDR1 SGHNT, CDR2 YENEEA. Trimming shortened V by 5 bases and J by 3 bases, and 13 bases separated the two germline ends. The CDR3 region has the DNA TGTGCCAGCAGCCCCACAGGGTCCGACACTGAAGCTTTCTTT. Translation gives CASSPTGSDTEAFF.

The chain has TRBV19 and TRBJ2-3; possibly TRBD2 for D (6 bases). The CDR3 contains 16 residues. The ends were cut back, 4 bases at V and 3 bases at J, with 17 bases in the middle. Germline V gene sequence: CDR1 LNHDA, CDR2 SQIVND (reference sequence). CDR3 loop: CASSTGLGSGTDTQYF. CDR3 DNA: TGTGCCAGTAGTACGGGACTCGGTTCGGGAACAGATACGCAGTATTTT.

In nucleotides, the CDR3 is TGTGCCAGCAGCCCCTCGGGGGTCAATCAGCCCCAGCATTTT. Translation: CASSPSGVNQPQHF. The chain couples TRBV9 to TRBJ1-5, with D maybe TRBD1 (5 bases). The CDR3 covers 14 residues. Germline V gene lookup returns CDR1 SGDLS and CDR2 YYNGEE. Trimming shortened V by 4 bases and J by 3 bases, and 11 bases separated the two germline ends.

This sequence joins TRBV3-1 (or the pseudogene TRBV3-2) and TRBJ1-2; weak D call: TRBD1 (5 bases). The germline CDR1 and CDR2 sequences are LGHDT and YNNKEL (reference sequence). CDR3 size: 13 residues. V was trimmed by 5 bases and J by 9 bases, leaving 16 bases between them. In nucleotides, the CDR3 is TGTGCCAGCAGCGCTGCCAGGGCCCTGAGCTACACCTTC. Amino acids: CASSAARALSYTF.

This chain connects TRBV7-9 to TRBJ1-2; possibly TRBD1 for D (6 bases). The germline V gene encodes CDR1 SEHNR and CDR2 FQNEAQ (reference sequence). Trimming took off 4 bases at V and 4 bases at J, with 16 bases between the two ends. The CDR3 has 15 residues. The CDR3 protein is CASSYRHRDGYGYTF. The CDR3 DNA sequence: TGTGCCAGCAGCTACCGACACAGGGACGGCTATGGCTACACCTTC.

The V gene is TRBV2, the J gene TRBJ1-6; 7 bases match TRBD1. This CDR3 is 14 amino acids long. With 4 bases clipped from V and 15 bases from J, the junction kept 12 bases outside the gene matches. Germline CDR1 SNHLY, CDR2 FYNNEI. CDR3 residues: CASSVGGTALVLHF. The CDR3 DNA is TGTGCCAGCAGTGTAGGGGGGACAGCTCTAGTCCTCCACTTT.

The rearrangement links TRBV9 to TRBJ2-7; 8 positions agree with TRBD1. The germline gives CDR1 SGDLS, CDR2 YYNGEE. J lost 4 bases, V lost 4 bases, and 13 bases had no gene match. This CDR3 is 16 amino acids long. The CDR3 protein is CASSPSQGQGAYEQYF. CDR3 bases: TGTGCCAGCAGCCCATCCCAGGGGCAGGGGGCGTACGAGCAGTACTTC. The full variable domain, its missing parts supplied by reference TRBV9 and TRBJ2-7, is DSGVTQTPKHLITATGQRVTLRCSPRSGDLSVYWYQQSLDQGLQFLIQYYNGEERAKGNILERFSAQQFPDLHSELNLSSLELGDSALYFCASSPSQGQGAYEQYFGPGTRLTVT.

This chain connects TRBV5-1 to TRBJ1-3, with a tentative D call TRBD1 (5 bases). The V and J ends lost 5 bases and 0 bases respectively, with 12 bases between them. Germline loops: CDR1 SGHRS, CDR2 YFSETQ. The CDR3 totals 15 residues. CDR3 coding DNA: TGCGCCAGCAGTGACAGTTTTTCCTCTGGAAACACCATATATTTT. This sequence encodes CASSDSFSSGNTIYF.

The V and J genes are TRBV6-4 and TRBJ2-7; 9 nucleotides line up with TRBD2. Looked up from germline, CDR1 is MRHNA and CDR2 is SNTAGT. The CDR3 covers 16 residues. The V segment lost 7 bases and the J segment 0 bases; nucleotides outside the gene matches: 10. The CDR3: CASTVRGGPSSYEQYV. CDR3 DNA sequence: TGTGCCAGCACCGTGCGGGGGGGGCCGAGCTCCTACGAGCAGTACGTC.

The chain has TRBV29-1 and TRBJ1-4, with 7 bases that match TRBD1. V shed 4 bases and J 0 bases; nucleotides not matched to a gene: 2. The CDR3 is 14 residues long. CDR1 is SQVTM and CDR2 is ANQGSEA in the germline V gene. The CDR3 sequence is CSVAQGATNEKLFF. CDR3 DNA sequence: TGCAGCGTTGCTCAGGGGGCAACTAATGAAAAACTGTTTTTT.

This clone turned up a few times. The gene calls are TRBV2 and TRBJ1-1; D gene uncertain. V lost 10 bases, J lost 0 bases, and 12 bases lay in between. Germline V gives CDR1 SNHLY, CDR2 FYNNEI. The CDR3 is 13 amino acids. The CDR3, as DNA: TGTGCCACGAAACTCGACATGAACACTGAAGCTTTCTTT. Translated, it gives CATKLDMNTEAFF.

This clone was observed a handful of times. The V call is TRBV5-1, the J call TRBJ2-2; maybe TRBD2 (5 bases). V lost 5 bases and J lost 6, with 5 bases in between. Germline values: CDR1 SGHRS, CDR2 YFSETQ. The CDR3 extends over 11 amino acids. The CDR3 DNA follows: TGCGCCAGCAGGGAGGCCGGGGAGCTGTTTTTT. Its translation: CASREAGELFF. Using reference TRBV5-1 and TRBJ2-2 for the parts outside the CDR3, the full variable domain is KAGVTQTPRYLIKTRGQQVTLSCSPISGHRSVSWYQQTPGQGLQFLFEYFSETQRNKGNFPGRFSGRQFSNSRSEMNVSTLELGDSALYLCASREAGELFFGEGSRLTVL.